These T cell receptor beta chains were read from a single sample in a study of blood T cell repertoires in COVID-19. Assay: immunoSEQ multiplex PCR; the TCRdb copy retains only in-frame clones and omits some. The sample includes fewer than 150,000 clones, around nine tenths of them seen just once. The sample comprised peripheral blood. The receptors were gathered from a woman in her forties with acute or convalescent COVID-19. Each CDR3 is given with its conserved first and last residue.

j_call: TRBJ1-1
v_call: TRBV27
cdr3_aa: CASRYRGWTEAFF

j_call: TRBJ2-3
v_call: TRBV29-1
cdr3_aa: CSVEDGRGGNTDTQYF

j_call: TRBJ1-1
v_call: TRBV7-2
cdr3_aa: CASSPTGTGTEAFF

j_call: TRBJ1-2
v_call: TRBV28
cdr3_aa: CASSFDGYTF

j_call: TRBJ1-5
v_call: TRBV4-3
cdr3_aa: CASSQEAGNQPQHF

j_call: TRBJ2-5
v_call: TRBV12-3/TRBV12-4
cdr3_aa: CASSLRGRETQYF

j_call: TRBJ2-1
v_call: TRBV18
cdr3_aa: CASSGLYNEQFF

j_call: TRBJ2-3
v_call: TRBV24-1
cdr3_aa: CATSDSSGWSTDTQYF

j_call: TRBJ2-7
v_call: TRBV19
cdr3_aa: CASSIGSGGPNYEQYF

j_call: TRBJ2-7
v_call: TRBV5-4
cdr3_aa: CASSSGQGTYEQYF

j_call: TRBJ1-2
v_call: TRBV4-1
cdr3_aa: CASSQTPGQGGVRTF

j_call: TRBJ1-5
v_call: TRBV28
cdr3_aa: CASTPPPGFNQPQHF

j_call: TRBJ2-5
v_call: TRBV7-2
cdr3_aa: CASSSGTSETQYF

j_call: TRBJ1-2
v_call: TRBV10-3
cdr3_aa: CAISESVTHQGYTF

j_call: TRBJ2-5
v_call: TRBV6-5
cdr3_aa: CASSSTGTGETQYF